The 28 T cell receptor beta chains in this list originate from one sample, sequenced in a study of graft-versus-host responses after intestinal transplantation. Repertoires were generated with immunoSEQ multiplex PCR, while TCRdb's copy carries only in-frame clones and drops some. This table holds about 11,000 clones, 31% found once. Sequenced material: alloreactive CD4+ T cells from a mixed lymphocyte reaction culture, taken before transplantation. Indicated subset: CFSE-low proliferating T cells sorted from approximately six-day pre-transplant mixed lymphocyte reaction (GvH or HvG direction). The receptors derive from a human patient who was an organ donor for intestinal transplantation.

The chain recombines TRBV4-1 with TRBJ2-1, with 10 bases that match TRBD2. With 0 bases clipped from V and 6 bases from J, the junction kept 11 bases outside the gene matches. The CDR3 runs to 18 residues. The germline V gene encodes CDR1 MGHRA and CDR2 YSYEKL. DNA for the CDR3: TGCGCCAGCAGCCAAGATAGCCCCAGCGGGGGGGGTTCCAATGAGCAGTTCTTC. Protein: CASSQDSPSGGGSNEQFF.

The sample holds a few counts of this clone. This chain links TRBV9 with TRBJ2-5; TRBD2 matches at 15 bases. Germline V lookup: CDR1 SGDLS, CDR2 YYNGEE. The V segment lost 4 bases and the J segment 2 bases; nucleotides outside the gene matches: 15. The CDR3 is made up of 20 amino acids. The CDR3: CASSQNYPGLAGGIQETQYF. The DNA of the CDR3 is TGTGCCAGCAGCCAAAATTACCCGGGACTAGCGGGGGGAATTCAAGAGACCCAGTACTTC.

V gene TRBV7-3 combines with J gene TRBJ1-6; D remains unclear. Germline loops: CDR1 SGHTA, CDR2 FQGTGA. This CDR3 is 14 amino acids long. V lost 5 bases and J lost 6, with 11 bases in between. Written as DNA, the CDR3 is TGTGCCAGCAGCCCTGAGCCTTTTAATTCACCCCTCCACTTT. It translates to CASSPEPFNSPLHF.

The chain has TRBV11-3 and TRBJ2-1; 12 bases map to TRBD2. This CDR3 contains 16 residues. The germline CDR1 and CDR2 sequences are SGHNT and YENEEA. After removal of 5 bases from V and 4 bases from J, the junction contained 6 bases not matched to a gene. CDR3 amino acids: CASSAGGLAGYNEQFF. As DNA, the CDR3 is TGTGCCAGCAGCGCGGGGGGACTAGCGGGTTACAATGAGCAGTTCTTC.

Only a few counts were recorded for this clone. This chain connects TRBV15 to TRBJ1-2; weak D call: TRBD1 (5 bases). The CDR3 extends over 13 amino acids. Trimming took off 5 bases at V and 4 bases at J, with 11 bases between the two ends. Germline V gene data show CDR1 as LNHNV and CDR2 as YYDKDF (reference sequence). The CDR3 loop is CATSSQVAYGYTF. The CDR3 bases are TGTGCCACCAGCTCACAGGTTGCCTATGGCTACACCTTC.

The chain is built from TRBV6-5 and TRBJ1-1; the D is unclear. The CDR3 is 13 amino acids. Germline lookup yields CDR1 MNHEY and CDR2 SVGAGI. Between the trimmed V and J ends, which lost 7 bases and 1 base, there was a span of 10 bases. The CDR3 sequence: CASNKFWNTEAFF. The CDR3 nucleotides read TGTGCCAGCAATAAATTCTGGAACACTGAAGCTTTCTTT.

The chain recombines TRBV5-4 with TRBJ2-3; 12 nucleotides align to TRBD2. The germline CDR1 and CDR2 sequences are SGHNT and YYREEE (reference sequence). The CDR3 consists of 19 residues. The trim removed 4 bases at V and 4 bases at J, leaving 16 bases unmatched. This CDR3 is CASSQGLAGYGFRADTQYF. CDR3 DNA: TGTGCCAGCAGCCAAGGACTAGCGGGGTACGGTTTTCGCGCAGATACGCAGTATTTT.

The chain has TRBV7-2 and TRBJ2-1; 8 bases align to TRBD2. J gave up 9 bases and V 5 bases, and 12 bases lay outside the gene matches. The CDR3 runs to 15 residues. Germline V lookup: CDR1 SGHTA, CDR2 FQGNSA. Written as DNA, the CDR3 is TGTGCCAGCAGCCCCCCGGGACTAGTTTTTGGTGAGCAGTTCTTC. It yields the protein CASSPPGLVFGEQFF.

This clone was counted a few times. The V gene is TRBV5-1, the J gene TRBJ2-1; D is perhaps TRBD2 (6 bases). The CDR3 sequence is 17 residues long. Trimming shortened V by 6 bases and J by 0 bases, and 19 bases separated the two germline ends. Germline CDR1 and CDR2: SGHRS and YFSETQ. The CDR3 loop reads CASNLWRGKSSYNEQFF. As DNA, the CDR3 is TGCGCCAGCAATCTTTGGAGGGGTAAGAGCTCCTACAATGAGCAGTTCTTC.

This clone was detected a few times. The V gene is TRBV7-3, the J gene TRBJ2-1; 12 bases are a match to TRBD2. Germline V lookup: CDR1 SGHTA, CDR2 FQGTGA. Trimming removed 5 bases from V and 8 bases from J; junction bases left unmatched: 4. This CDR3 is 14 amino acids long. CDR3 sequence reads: CASSPGTSGHEQFF. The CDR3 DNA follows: TGTGCCAGCAGCCCTGGGACTAGCGGGCATGAGCAGTTCTTC.

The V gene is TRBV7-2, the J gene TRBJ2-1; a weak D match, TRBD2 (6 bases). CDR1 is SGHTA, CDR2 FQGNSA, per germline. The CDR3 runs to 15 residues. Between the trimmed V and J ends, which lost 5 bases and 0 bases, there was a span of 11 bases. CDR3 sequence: CASSRRGTSYNEQFF. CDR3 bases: TGTGCCAGCAGCCGGCGGGGTACCTCCTACAATGAGCAGTTCTTC.

CDR3 region: CASSFDDRPSPLHF. CDR3 sequence (DNA): TGTGCCAGCAGTTTTGATGACAGGCCCTCACCCCTCCACTTT. V and J are TRBV27 and TRBJ1-6; D may be TRBD1 (6 bases). The CDR3 length is 14 residues. Germline loops: CDR1 MNHEY, CDR2 SMNVEV (reference sequence). Deletions cut 3 bases from V and 10 bases from J, with 13 bases between.

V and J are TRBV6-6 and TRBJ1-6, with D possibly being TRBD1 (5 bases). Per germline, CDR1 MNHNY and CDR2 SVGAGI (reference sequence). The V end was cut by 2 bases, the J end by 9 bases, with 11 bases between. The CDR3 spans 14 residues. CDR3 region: CASSYRQGGSPLHF. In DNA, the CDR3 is TGTGCCAGCAGTTACCGGCAGGGAGGTTCACCCCTCCACTTT.

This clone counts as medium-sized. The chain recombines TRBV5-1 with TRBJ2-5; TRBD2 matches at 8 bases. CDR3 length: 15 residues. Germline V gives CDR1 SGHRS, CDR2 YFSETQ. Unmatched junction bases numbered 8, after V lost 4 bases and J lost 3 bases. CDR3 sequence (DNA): TGCGCCAGCAGCGACCCTTCGCGGGGGGAAGAGACCCAGTACTTC. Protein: CASSDPSRGEETQYF.

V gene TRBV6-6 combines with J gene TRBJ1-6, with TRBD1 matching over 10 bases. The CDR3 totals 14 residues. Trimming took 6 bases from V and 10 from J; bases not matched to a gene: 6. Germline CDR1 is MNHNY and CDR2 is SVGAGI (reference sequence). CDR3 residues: CASRRTGGFSPLHF. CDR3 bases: TGTGCCAGCAGACGGACAGGGGGTTTCTCACCCCTCCACTTT.

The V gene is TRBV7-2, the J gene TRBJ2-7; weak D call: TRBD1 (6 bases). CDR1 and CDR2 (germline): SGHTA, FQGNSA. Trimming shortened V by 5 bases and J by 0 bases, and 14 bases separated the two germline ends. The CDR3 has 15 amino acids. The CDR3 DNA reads TGTGCCAGCAGCCCACGACAGGTCAGCTCCTACGAGCAGTACTTC. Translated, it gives CASSPRQVSSYEQYF.

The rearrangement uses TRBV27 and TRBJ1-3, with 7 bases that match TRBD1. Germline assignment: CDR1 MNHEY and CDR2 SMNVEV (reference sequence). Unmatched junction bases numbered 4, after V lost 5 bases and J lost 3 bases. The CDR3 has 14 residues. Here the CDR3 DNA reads TGTGCCAGCAGTGCCCAGGGGGTTGGAAACACCATATATTTT. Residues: CASSAQGVGNTIYF.

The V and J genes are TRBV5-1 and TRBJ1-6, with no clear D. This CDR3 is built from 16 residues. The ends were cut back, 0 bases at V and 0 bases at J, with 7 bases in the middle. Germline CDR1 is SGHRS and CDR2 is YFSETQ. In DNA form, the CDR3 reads TGCGCCAGCAGCTTGGGCGGGAGCTCCTATAATTCACCCCTCCACTTT. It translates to CASSLGGSSYNSPLHF.

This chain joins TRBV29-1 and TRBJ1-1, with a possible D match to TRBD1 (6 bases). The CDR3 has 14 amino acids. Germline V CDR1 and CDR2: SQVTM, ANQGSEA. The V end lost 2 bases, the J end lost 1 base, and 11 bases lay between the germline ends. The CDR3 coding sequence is TGCAGCGTTGAACTGAGGGGGAAGAACACTGAAGCTTTCTTT. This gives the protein CSVELRGKNTEAFF.

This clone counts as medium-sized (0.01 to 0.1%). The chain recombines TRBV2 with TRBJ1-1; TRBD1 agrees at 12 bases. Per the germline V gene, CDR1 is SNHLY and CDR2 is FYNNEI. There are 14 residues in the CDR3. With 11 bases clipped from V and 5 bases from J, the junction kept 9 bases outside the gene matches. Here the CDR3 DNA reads TGTGCCTCCTCCCGGGACAGGGGGCGGACTGAAGCTTTCTTT. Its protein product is CASSRDRGRTEAFF. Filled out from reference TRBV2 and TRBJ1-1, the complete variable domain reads EPEVTQTPSHQVTQMGQEVILRCVPISNHLYFYWYRQILGQKVEFLVSFYNNEISEKSEIFDDQFSVERPDGSNFTLKIRSTKLEDSAMYFCASSRDRGRTEAFFGQGTRLTVV.

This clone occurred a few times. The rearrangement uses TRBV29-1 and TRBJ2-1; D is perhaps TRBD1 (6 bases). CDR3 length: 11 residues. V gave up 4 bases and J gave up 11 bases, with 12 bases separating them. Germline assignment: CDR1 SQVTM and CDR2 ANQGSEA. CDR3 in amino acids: CSVVPRGQQFF. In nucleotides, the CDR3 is TGCAGCGTTGTACCCAGGGGACAGCAGTTCTTC.

Here the CDR3 DNA reads TGTGCCAGCACTTCTAGCGGGGGCAAAGAGACCCAGTACTTC. This gives the protein CASTSSGGKETQYF. The rearrangement uses TRBV6-6 and TRBJ2-5, with 10 bases fitting TRBD2. CDR1 is MNHNY, CDR2 SVGAGI, per germline (reference sequence). This CDR3 has 14 amino acids. V trimming: 7 bases; J trimming: 3 bases; junction bases outside the gene matches: 5.

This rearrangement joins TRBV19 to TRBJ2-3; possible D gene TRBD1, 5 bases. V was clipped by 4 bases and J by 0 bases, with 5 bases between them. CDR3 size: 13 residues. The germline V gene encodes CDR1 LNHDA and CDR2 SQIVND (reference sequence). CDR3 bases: TGTGCCAGTAGTAGACAGAGCACAGATACGCAGTATTTT. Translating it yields CASSRQSTDTQYF.

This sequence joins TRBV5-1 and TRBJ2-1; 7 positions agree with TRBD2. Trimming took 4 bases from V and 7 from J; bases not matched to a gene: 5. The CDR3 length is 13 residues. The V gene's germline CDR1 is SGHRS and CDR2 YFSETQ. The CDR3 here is CASSAGGRNEQFF. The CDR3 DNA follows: TGCGCCAGCAGCGCCGGGGGGAGGAATGAGCAGTTCTTC.

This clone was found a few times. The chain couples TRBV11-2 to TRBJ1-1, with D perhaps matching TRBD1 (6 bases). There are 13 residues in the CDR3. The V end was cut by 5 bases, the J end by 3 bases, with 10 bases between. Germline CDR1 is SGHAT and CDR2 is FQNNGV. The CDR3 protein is CASSPGVYTEAFF. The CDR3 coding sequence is TGTGCCAGCAGCCCAGGGGTGTACACTGAAGCTTTCTTT.

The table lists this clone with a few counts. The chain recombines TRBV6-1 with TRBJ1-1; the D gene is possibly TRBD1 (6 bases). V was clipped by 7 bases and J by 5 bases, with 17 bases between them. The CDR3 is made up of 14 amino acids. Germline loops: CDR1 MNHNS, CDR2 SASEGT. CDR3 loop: CASIRDPQGTEAFF. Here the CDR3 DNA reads TGTGCCAGCATCCGGGACCCCCAGGGGACTGAAGCTTTCTTT.

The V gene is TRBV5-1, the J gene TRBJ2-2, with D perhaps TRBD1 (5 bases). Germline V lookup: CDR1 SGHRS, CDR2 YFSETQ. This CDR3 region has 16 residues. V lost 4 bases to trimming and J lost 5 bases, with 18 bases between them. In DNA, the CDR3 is TGCGCCAGCAGCAATCCCACAGGAATGGCTACCGGGGAGCTGTTTTTT. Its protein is CASSNPTGMATGELFF.

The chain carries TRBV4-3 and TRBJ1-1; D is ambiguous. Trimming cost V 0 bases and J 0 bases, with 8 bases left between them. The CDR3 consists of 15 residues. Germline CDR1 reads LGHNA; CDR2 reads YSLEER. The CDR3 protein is CASSQDSIMNTEAFF. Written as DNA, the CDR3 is TGCGCCAGCAGCCAAGACTCTATAATGAACACTGAAGCTTTCTTT.